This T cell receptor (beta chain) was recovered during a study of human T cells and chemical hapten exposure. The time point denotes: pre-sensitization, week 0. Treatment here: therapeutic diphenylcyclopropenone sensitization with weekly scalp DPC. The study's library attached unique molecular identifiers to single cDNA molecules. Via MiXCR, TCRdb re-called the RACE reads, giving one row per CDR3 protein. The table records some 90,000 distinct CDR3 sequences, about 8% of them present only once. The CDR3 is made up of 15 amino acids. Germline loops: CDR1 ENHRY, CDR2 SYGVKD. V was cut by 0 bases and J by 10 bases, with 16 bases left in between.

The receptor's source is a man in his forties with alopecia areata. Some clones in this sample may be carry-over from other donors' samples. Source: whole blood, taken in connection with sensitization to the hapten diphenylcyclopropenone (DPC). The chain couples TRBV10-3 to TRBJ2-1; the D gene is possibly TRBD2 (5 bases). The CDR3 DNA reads TGTGCCATCAGTGAGTCGTCCGCACTAGTCGCCGAGCAGTTCTTC. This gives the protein CAISESSALVAEQFF.